The entry below describes one TCR beta chain. These data are taken from a study of blood T cell repertoires in COVID-19. Sequenced by immunoSEQ multiplex PCR; TCRdb stores in-frame clones only, minus some. This sample has around 300,000 clones, with roughly 89% found just once. The CDR3 runs 13 residues. V shed 6 bases and J shed 0 bases, with 5 bases lying between them. CDR1 and CDR2 (germline): MNHEY, SVGAGI. Sequences were obtained from peripheral blood. The sequence came from a woman between 35 and 50 years old who had recovered from COVID-19. The chain employs TRBV6-5 and TRBJ2-2, with D unclear. The CDR3 reads CASSAANTGELFF. The DNA for the CDR3 is TGTGCCAGCAGCGCGGCGAACACCGGGGAGCTGTTTTTT.